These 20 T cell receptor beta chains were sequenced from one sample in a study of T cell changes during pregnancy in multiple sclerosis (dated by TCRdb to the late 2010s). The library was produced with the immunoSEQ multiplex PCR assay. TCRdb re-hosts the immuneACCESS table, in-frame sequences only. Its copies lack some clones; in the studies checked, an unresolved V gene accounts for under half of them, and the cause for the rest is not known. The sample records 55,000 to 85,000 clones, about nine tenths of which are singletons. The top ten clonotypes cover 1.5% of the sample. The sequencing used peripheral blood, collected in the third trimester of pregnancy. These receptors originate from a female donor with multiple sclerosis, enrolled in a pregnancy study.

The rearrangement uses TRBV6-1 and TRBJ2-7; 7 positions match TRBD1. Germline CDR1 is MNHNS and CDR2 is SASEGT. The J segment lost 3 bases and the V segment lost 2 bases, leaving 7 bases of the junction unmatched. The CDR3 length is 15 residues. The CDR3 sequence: CASSEKYQGVYEQYF. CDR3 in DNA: TGTGCCAGCAGTGAAAAATATCAGGGGGTCTACGAGCAGTACTTC.

The CDR3 loop reads CASSLVQGAVETQYF. For the CDR3, the DNA is TGCGCCAGCAGCTTGGTGCAGGGGGCGGTCGAGACCCAGTACTTC. The chain recombines TRBV5-1 with TRBJ2-5; 8 nucleotides agree with TRBD1. This CDR3 spans 15 amino acids. V was clipped by 0 bases and J by 5 bases; unmatched bases: 6. Germline V gene lookup returns CDR1 SGHRS and CDR2 YFSETQ.

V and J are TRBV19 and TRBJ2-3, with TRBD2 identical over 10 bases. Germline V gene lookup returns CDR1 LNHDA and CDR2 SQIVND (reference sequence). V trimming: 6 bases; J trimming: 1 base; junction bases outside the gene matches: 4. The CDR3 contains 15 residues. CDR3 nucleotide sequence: TGTGCCAGTAGAAGACTAGCGGGCCGCACAGATACGCAGTATTTT. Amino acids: CASRRLAGRTDTQYF.

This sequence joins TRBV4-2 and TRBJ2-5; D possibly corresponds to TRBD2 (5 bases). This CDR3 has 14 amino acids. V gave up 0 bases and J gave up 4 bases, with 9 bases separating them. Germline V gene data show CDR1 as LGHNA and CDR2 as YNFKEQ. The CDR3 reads CASSQDNRGETQYF. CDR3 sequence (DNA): TGTGCCAGCAGCCAAGATAACCGGGGAGAGACCCAGTACTTC.

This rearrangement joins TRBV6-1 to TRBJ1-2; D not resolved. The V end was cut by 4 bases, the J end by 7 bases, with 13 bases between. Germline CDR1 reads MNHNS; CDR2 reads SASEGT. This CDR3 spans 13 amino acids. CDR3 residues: CASSARLPGGYTF. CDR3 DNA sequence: TGTGCCAGCAGTGCGAGACTGCCCGGTGGCTACACCTTC.

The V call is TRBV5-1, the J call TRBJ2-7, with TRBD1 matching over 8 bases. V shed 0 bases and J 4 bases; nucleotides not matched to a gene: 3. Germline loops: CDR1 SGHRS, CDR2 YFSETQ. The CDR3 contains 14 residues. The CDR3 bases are TGCGCCAGCAGCTTGGGTACAGGGGGGTACGAGCAGTACTTC. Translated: CASSLGTGGYEQYF.

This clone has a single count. CDR3 in DNA: TGTGCCAGCAGCTTTAGGACAGGGGGCTTGGCTTTCTTT. It yields the protein CASSFRTGGLAFF. The gene calls are TRBV11-1 and TRBJ1-1; 11 bases line up with TRBD1. The length of the CDR3 is 13 residues. Trimming cost V 3 bases and J 11 bases; bases outside gene matches: 5. Germline loops: CDR1 SGHAT, CDR2 FQDESV (reference sequence).

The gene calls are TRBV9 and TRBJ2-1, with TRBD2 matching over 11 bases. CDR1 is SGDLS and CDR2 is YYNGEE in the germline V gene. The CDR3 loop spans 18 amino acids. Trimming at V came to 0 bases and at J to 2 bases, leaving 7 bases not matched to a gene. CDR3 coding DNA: TGTGCCAGCAGCGTAGTAGAGAGACTAGCGGGGCCCTACAATGAGCAGTTCTTC. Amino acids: CASSVVERLAGPYNEQFF.

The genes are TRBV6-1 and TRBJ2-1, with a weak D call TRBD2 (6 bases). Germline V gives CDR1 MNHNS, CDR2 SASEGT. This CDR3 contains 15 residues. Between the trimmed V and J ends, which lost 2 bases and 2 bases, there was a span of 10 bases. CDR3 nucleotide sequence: TGTGCCAGCAGTGAACAGCGGGTGGCCTACAATGAGCAGTTCTTC. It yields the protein CASSEQRVAYNEQFF.

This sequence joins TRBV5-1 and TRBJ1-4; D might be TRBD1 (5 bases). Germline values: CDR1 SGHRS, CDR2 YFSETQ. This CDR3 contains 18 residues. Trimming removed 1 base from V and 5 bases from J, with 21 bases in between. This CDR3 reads CASSLQGRVGAGNEKLFF. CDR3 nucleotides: TGCGCCAGCAGCTTGCAGGGTCGTGTTGGGGCGGGGAATGAAAAACTGTTTTTT. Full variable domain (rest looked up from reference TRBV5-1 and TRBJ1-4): KAGVTQTPRYLIKTRGQQVTLSCSPISGHRSVSWYQQTPGQGLQFLFEYFSETQRNKGNFPGRFSGRQFSNSRSEMNVSTLELGDSALYLCASSLQGRVGAGNEKLFFGSGTQLSVL.

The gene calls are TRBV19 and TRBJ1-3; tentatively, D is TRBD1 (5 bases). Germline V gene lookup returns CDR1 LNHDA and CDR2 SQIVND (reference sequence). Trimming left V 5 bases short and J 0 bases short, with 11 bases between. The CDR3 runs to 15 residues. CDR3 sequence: CASSQQAFSGNTIYF. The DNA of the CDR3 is TGTGCCAGTAGTCAACAGGCCTTCTCTGGAAACACCATATATTTT.

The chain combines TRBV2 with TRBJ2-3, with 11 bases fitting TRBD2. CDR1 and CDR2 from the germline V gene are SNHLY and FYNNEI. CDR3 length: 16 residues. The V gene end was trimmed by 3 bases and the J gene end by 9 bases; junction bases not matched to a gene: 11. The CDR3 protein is CASSERGLAGGSTQYF. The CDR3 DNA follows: TGTGCCAGCAGTGAGAGGGGGCTAGCGGGAGGTTCCACGCAGTATTTT.

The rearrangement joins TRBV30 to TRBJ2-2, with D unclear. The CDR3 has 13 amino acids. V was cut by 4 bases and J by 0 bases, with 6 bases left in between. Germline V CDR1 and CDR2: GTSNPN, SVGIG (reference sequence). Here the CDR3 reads CAWNGANTGELFF. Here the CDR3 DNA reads TGTGCCTGGAATGGAGCGAACACCGGGGAGCTGTTTTTT.

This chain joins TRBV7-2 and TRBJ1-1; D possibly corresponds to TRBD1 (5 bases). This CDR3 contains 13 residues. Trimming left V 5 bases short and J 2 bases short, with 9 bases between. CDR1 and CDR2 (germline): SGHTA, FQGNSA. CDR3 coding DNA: TGTGCCAGCAGCCAACAGGAAAACACTGAAGCTTTCTTT. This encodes CASSQQENTEAFF.

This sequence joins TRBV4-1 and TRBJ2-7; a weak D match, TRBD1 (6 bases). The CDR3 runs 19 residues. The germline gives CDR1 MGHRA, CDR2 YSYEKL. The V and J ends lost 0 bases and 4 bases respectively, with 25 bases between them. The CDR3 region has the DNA TGCGCCAGCAGCCAAGAATGGTCTCTGGAACAGGGAAGAGCTTACGAGCAGTACTTC. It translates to CASSQEWSLEQGRAYEQYF.

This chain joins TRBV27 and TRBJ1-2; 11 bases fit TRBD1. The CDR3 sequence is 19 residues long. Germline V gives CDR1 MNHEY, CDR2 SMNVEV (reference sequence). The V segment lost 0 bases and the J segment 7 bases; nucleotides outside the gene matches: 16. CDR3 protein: CASSLSPDNLDRGLGGYTF. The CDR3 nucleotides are TGTGCCAGCAGTTTATCTCCAGACAACTTGGACAGGGGGCTAGGTGGCTACACCTTC.

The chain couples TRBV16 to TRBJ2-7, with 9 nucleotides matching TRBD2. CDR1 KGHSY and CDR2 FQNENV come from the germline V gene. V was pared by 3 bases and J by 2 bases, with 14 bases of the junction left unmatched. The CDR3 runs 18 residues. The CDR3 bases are TGTGCCAGCAGCCACCCGGTCGCGGGGGCGGGAGGGCCCTACGAGCAGTACTTC. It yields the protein CASSHPVAGAGGPYEQYF.

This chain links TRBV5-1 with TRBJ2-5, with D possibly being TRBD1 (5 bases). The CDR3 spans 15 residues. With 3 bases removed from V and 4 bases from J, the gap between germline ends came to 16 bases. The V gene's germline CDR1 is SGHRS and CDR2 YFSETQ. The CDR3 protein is CASSSTSTVIETQYF. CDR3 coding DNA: TGCGCCAGCAGCTCGACCTCGACAGTCATAGAGACCCAGTACTTC.

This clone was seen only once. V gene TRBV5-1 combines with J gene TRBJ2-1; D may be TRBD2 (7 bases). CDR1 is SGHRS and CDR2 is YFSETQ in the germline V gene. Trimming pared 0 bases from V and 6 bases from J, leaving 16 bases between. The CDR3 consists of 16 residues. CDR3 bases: TGCGCCAGCAGCTTGGGGACGGGGGGCCCCTCCAATGAGCAGTTCTTC. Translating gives CASSLGTGGPSNEQFF.

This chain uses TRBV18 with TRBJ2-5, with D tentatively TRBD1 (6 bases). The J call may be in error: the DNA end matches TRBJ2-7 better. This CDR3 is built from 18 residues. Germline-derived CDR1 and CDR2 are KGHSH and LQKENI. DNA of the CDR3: TGTGCCAGCTCAGGGCCGGGACAAGCCCTACCGAGCTTCGACGAGCAGTACTTC. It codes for CASSGPGQALPSFDEQYF.